A selection of T cell receptor beta chains follows, all from one sample in a study of blood T cell repertoires in COVID-19. TCRdb keeps only in-frame clones here, not all; method: immunoSEQ multiplex PCR. Seen here are under 250,000 clones, approximately 80% observed once, and the top ten hold just under 6.5%. The material sequenced was peripheral blood. Source of these receptors: a woman in her sixties with active or convalescent COVID-19. CDR3s include the opening cysteine and the closing phenylalanine or tryptophan. D genes are given only for firm matches. Some rows mark clone size as missing; the rest say once, few, many or name a class of expanded clone.

CDR3 protein: CASGLGQGMGETQYF; CDR3 DNA: TGTGCTAGTGGTTTGGGACAGGGGATGGGGGAGACCCAGTACTTC; clone size: -; V gene: TRBV12-5; J gene: TRBJ2-5; D gene: TRBD1
CDR3 protein: CASSNTGTGNYGYTF; CDR3 DNA: TGCGCCAGCAGCAACACCGGGACAGGGAACTATGGCTACACCTTC; clone size: few; V gene: TRBV5-1; J gene: TRBJ1-2; D gene: TRBD1
CDR3 protein: CASGFQQGAFGYTF; CDR3 DNA: TGTGCTAGTGGTTTTCAACAGGGGGCATTTGGCTACACCTTC; clone size: -; V gene: TRBV12-5; J gene: TRBJ1-2; D gene: TRBD1
CDR3 protein: CASSQRPSADTQYF; CDR3 DNA: TGTGCCAGCAGCCAAAGACCTAGCGCCGATACGCAGTATTTT; clone size: -; V gene: TRBV4-2; J gene: TRBJ2-3; D gene: -
CDR3 protein: CASSRRGSNQPQHF; CDR3 DNA: TGTGCCAGCAGCCGGCGGGGCAGCAATCAGCCCCAGCATTTT; clone size: -; V gene: TRBV6-6; J gene: TRBJ1-5; D gene: -
CDR3 protein: CASSGELGPTAQEQFF; CDR3 DNA: TGTGCCAGCAGCGGCGAACTAGGTCCTACTGCTCAGGAGCAGTTCTTC; clone size: -; V gene: TRBV5-5; J gene: TRBJ2-1; D gene: -
CDR3 protein: CATRGTVNTEAFF; CDR3 DNA: TGTGCCACCCGGGGGACAGTAAACACTGAAGCTTTCTTT; clone size: -; V gene: TRBV3-1/TRBV3-2; J gene: TRBJ1-1; D gene: TRBD1
CDR3 protein: CASSFRTSGSNEQFF; CDR3 DNA: TGTGCCAGCAGCTTCCGGACTAGCGGGAGTAATGAGCAGTTCTTC; clone size: -; V gene: TRBV7-6; J gene: TRBJ2-1; D gene: TRBD2
CDR3 protein: CASSLGWAENNEQFF; CDR3 DNA: TGTGCCAGCAGCTTAGGCTGGGCAGAGAACAATGAGCAGTTCTTC; clone size: -; V gene: TRBV11-3; J gene: TRBJ2-1; D gene: -
CDR3 protein: CASSITTGTGRTDTQYF; CDR3 DNA: TGTGCCAGTAGCATCACAACCGGGACAGGGAGGACAGATACGCAGTATTTT; clone size: -; V gene: TRBV19; J gene: TRBJ2-3; D gene: TRBD1
CDR3 protein: CASSFTSSYNEQFF; CDR3 DNA: TGTGCCAGCAGTTTCACTAGTTCCTACAATGAGCAGTTCTTC; clone size: once; V gene: TRBV6-2/TRBV6-3; J gene: TRBJ2-1; D gene: -
CDR3 protein: CASSGPGQGYGNTIYF; CDR3 DNA: TGTGCCAGCAGCGGTCCGGGACAGGGATACGGAAACACCATATATTTT; clone size: -; V gene: TRBV2; J gene: TRBJ1-3; D gene: TRBD1
CDR3 protein: CASSIRTGGEPEAFF; CDR3 DNA: TGTGCCAGTAGTATCAGGACAGGGGGGGAGCCTGAAGCTTTCTTT; clone size: -; V gene: TRBV19; J gene: TRBJ1-1; D gene: TRBD1
CDR3 protein: CASSEGQGSYNEQFF; CDR3 DNA: TGTGCCAGCAGTGAAGGTCAGGGCTCCTACAATGAGCAGTTCTTC; clone size: -; V gene: TRBV2; J gene: TRBJ2-1; D gene: -
CDR3 protein: CASRDRTGSDTQYF; CDR3 DNA: TGCGCCAGCAGGGACAGGACGGGTTCAGATACGCAGTATTTT; clone size: -; V gene: TRBV10-2; J gene: TRBJ2-3; D gene: TRBD1
CDR3 protein: CASSSSGTDNSPLHF; CDR3 DNA: TGTGCCAGCAGTTCCTCCGGGACAGATAATTCACCCCTCCACTTT; clone size: -; V gene: TRBV6-4; J gene: TRBJ1-6; D gene: TRBD1
CDR3 protein: CASSVSVTSGRVEQYF; CDR3 DNA: TGTGCCAGCAGCGTATCCGTAACTAGCGGGAGGGTTGAGCAGTACTTC; clone size: -; V gene: TRBV9; J gene: TRBJ2-7; D gene: TRBD2
CDR3 protein: CASSRSGLEIEQFF; CDR3 DNA: TGTGCCAGTAGTAGGTCGGGACTAGAGATTGAGCAGTTCTTC; clone size: -; V gene: TRBV19; J gene: TRBJ2-1; D gene: TRBD2
CDR3 protein: CATSRDTGNTDTQYF; CDR3 DNA: TGTGCCACCAGCAGAGATACGGGGAACACAGATACGCAGTATTTT; clone size: -; V gene: TRBV15; J gene: TRBJ2-3; D gene: -
CDR3 protein: CASSLAGRVSGANVLTF; CDR3 DNA: TGTGCCAGCAGCTTAGCCGGTAGAGTCTCTGGGGCCAACGTCCTGACTTTC; clone size: -; V gene: TRBV11-2; J gene: TRBJ2-6; D gene: -
CDR3 protein: CASSAEETQYF; CDR3 DNA: TGTGCCAGTAGCGCGGAAGAGACCCAGTACTTC; clone size: -; V gene: TRBV19; J gene: TRBJ2-5; D gene: -
CDR3 protein: CASSFRVIDEQYF; CDR3 DNA: TGTGCCAGCAGCTTTCGGGTAATCGACGAGCAGTACTTC; clone size: -; V gene: TRBV11-3; J gene: TRBJ2-7; D gene: -
CDR3 protein: CASRSRTTGNTEAFF; CDR3 DNA: TGTGCCAGTAGATCCCGAACGACAGGGAACACTGAAGCTTTCTTT; clone size: -; V gene: TRBV19; J gene: TRBJ1-1; D gene: -
CDR3 protein: CASSLVQTGNTEAFF; CDR3 DNA: TGTGCCAGCAGCTTAGTCCAGACGGGGAACACTGAAGCTTTCTTT; clone size: -; V gene: TRBV11-3; J gene: TRBJ1-1; D gene: -
CDR3 protein: CASSLPGDYGYTF; CDR3 DNA: TGTGCCAGCAGTTTGCCCGGGGACTATGGCTACACCTTC; clone size: -; V gene: TRBV28; J gene: TRBJ1-2; D gene: -
CDR3 protein: CASSQSGRGNEQFF; CDR3 DNA: TGTGCCAGCAGTCAAAGCGGGAGGGGTAATGAGCAGTTCTTC; clone size: once; V gene: TRBV6-6; J gene: TRBJ2-1; D gene: TRBD2
CDR3 protein: CASIWREWYEQYF; CDR3 DNA: TGTGCCAGCATCTGGCGGGAGTGGTACGAGCAGTACTTC; clone size: once; V gene: TRBV7-8; J gene: TRBJ2-7; D gene: TRBD2
CDR3 protein: CASSYGGDNTGELFF; CDR3 DNA: TGTGCCAGCAGTTATGGCGGGGACAACACCGGGGAGCTGTTTTTT; clone size: once; V gene: TRBV6-5; J gene: TRBJ2-2; D gene: -
CDR3 protein: CAWNRGNYGYTF; CDR3 DNA: TGTGCCTGGAATAGGGGTAACTATGGCTACACCTTC; clone size: -; V gene: TRBV30; J gene: TRBJ1-2; D gene: -
CDR3 protein: CAISESIAGSYNEQFF; CDR3 DNA: TGTGCCATCAGTGAGTCGATAGCGGGCTCCTACAATGAGCAGTTCTTC; clone size: -; V gene: TRBV10-3; J gene: TRBJ2-1; D gene: TRBD2
CDR3 protein: CASSQAGSNRDTQYF; CDR3 DNA: TGTGCCAGCAGCCAAGCCGGGTCCAACCGAGATACGCAGTATTTT; clone size: -; V gene: TRBV3-1/TRBV3-2; J gene: TRBJ2-3; D gene: -
CDR3 protein: CASSQWTGLFSPLHF; CDR3 DNA: TGTGCCAGCAGCCAATGGACAGGGCTCTTTTCACCCCTCCACTTT; clone size: -; V gene: TRBV14; J gene: TRBJ1-6; D gene: TRBD1
CDR3 protein: CASSFPGGETQYF; CDR3 DNA: TGTGCCAGCAGCTTCCCAGGGGGGGAGACCCAGTACTTC; clone size: few; V gene: TRBV7-2; J gene: TRBJ2-5; D gene: -
CDR3 protein: CASSDGNQETQYF; CDR3 DNA: TGTGCCAGCAGTGACGGTAACCAAGAGACCCAGTACTTC; clone size: many; V gene: TRBV6-1; J gene: TRBJ2-5; D gene: -
CDR3 protein: CASSQARGLAGGPGREETQYF; CDR3 DNA: TGCGCCAGCAGCCAAGCCCGGGGACTAGCGGGGGGGCCCGGTAGAGAAGAGACCCAGTACTTC; clone size: -; V gene: TRBV4-1; J gene: TRBJ2-5; D gene: TRBD2
CDR3 protein: CASSPGPVPSYNEQFF; CDR3 DNA: TGTGCCAGCAGCCCCGGTCCGGTCCCCTCCTACAATGAGCAGTTCTTC; clone size: once; V gene: TRBV9; J gene: TRBJ2-1; D gene: -
CDR3 protein: CASSEVGSPLHF; CDR3 DNA: TGTGCCAGCAGTGAAGTGGGCTCACCCCTCCACTTT; clone size: -; V gene: TRBV6-1; J gene: TRBJ1-6; D gene: -
CDR3 protein: CASSLRGELFF; CDR3 DNA: TGTGCCAGCAGCCTCCGCGGGGAGCTGTTTTTT; clone size: -; V gene: TRBV7-9; J gene: TRBJ2-2; D gene: -
CDR3 protein: CASTGSGNTIYF; CDR3 DNA: TGTGCCAGCACGGGGTCTGGAAACACCATATATTTT; clone size: once; V gene: TRBV6-5; J gene: TRBJ1-3; D gene: -
CDR3 protein: CASSEIGTGGFQPQHF; CDR3 DNA: TGTGCCAGCAGTGAAATTGGGACAGGGGGCTTTCAGCCCCAGCATTTT; clone size: -; V gene: TRBV6-1; J gene: TRBJ1-5; D gene: TRBD1
CDR3 protein: CASSEAGTDGYTF; CDR3 DNA: TGTGCCAGCAGTGAAGCTGGGACAGATGGCTACACCTTC; clone size: -; V gene: TRBV25-1; J gene: TRBJ1-2; D gene: TRBD1
CDR3 protein: CASSSKGRREGFYNEQFF; CDR3 DNA: TGTGCCAGCAGCTCGAAGGGGAGGCGGGAGGGCTTCTACAATGAGCAGTTCTTC; clone size: -; V gene: TRBV7-8; J gene: TRBJ2-1; D gene: TRBD2
CDR3 protein: CASSLGGEADTQYF; CDR3 DNA: TGTGCCAGCAGTTTAGGAGGGGAGGCAGATACGCAGTATTTT; clone size: once; V gene: TRBV27; J gene: TRBJ2-3; D gene: -